This T cell receptor beta chain was recorded in a study of blood T cell repertoires in COVID-19. This table comes from immunoSEQ multiplex PCR, and its TCRdb copy is limited to in-frame clones, with some not included. Among tens of thousands of clones, roughly 83% were seen once, and the ten largest hold 9.5% to 12%. Trimming took 0 bases from V and 8 from J; bases not matched to a gene: 3. The germline V gene encodes CDR1 SGHAT and CDR2 FQNNGV. The CDR3 spans 13 residues. This clone was detected once. Material: peripheral blood. The source of this sequence is a human donor in a cohort sampled during active COVID-19. V gene TRBV11-2 combines with J gene TRBJ1-1; 7 bases fit TRBD1. CDR3 sequence (DNA): TGTGCCAGCAGCTTAGATCGGGACAGCGAAGCTTTCTTT. Translation gives CASSLDRDSEAFF.